The rows below give T cell receptor beta chains drawn from one sample of a study of response to subunit inactivated influenza vaccine. Using its own MiXCR run on the RT-PCR reads, TCRdb lists one record per CDR3 protein. The data hold about 240,000 distinct CDR3 sequences, with more than 9% observed a single time. The source material was non-naive T cells sorted from PBMCs, sampled around 15 days before vaccination. These receptors all come from a man aged 45-60 years who received an inactivated influenza vaccine. CDR3s include the opening cysteine and the closing phenylalanine or tryptophan. The order of the fields is clone size, D gene, J gene, V gene, CDR3 protein, CDR3 DNA. D genes are given only for firm matches. The listing skips clone size in some rows; elsewhere it reads once, few, many or a size class.

clone size: many
D gene: .
J gene: TRBJ2-7
V gene: TRBV27
CDR3 protein: CASRKNDEQYF
CDR3 DNA: TGTGCCAGCAGGAAGAATGACGAGCAGTACTTC

clone size: few
D gene: .
J gene: TRBJ2-1
V gene: TRBV10-2
CDR3 protein: CASSVAGINEQFF
CDR3 DNA: TGCGCCAGCAGTGTCGCAGGGATCAATGAGCAGTTCTTC

clone size: few
D gene: .
J gene: TRBJ1-4
V gene: TRBV25-1
CDR3 protein: CASSDRGATNEKLFF
CDR3 DNA: TGTGCCAGCAGTGATCGAGGTGCAACTAATGAAAAACTGTTTTTT

clone size: few
D gene: TRBD2
J gene: TRBJ2-7
V gene: TRBV10-3
CDR3 protein: CAILWREGYEQYF
CDR3 DNA: TGTGCCATCCTTTGGCGGGAGGGGTACGAGCAGTACTTC

clone size: .
D gene: TRBD1
J gene: TRBJ2-7
V gene: TRBV7-2
CDR3 protein: CASSVIPGQGQSHEQYF
CDR3 DNA: TGTGCCAGCAGCGTGATTCCGGGACAGGGGCAAAGCCACGAGCAGTACTTC

clone size: few
D gene: .
J gene: TRBJ1-4
V gene: TRBV6-1
CDR3 protein: CASSSADSEKLFF
CDR3 DNA: TGTGCCAGCAGCAGTGCCGACAGTGAAAAACTGTTTTTT

clone size: few
D gene: .
J gene: TRBJ1-1
V gene: TRBV11-2
CDR3 protein: CASSSRGGGAWTEAFF
CDR3 DNA: TGTGCCAGCAGCTCTAGAGGTGGGGGGGCGTGGACTGAAGCTTTCTTT

clone size: many
D gene: .
J gene: TRBJ2-1
V gene: TRBV27
CDR3 protein: CASSYRGKRDLSSYNEQFF
CDR3 DNA: TGTGCCAGCAGTTATCGCGGGAAGAGGGACTTGAGCTCCTACAATGAGCAGTTCTTC

clone size: .
D gene: TRBD1
J gene: TRBJ2-6
V gene: TRBV5-6
CDR3 protein: CASSLPGGGANVLTF
CDR3 DNA: TGTGCCAGCAGCCTTCCAGGGGGTGGGGCCAACGTCCTGACTTTC

clone size: few
D gene: .
J gene: TRBJ2-6
V gene: TRBV5-1
CDR3 protein: CASSLALNSVSGANVLTF
CDR3 DNA: TGCGCCAGCAGCTTGGCTTTAAACAGTGTCTCTGGGGCCAACGTCCTGACTTTC

clone size: few
D gene: TRBD2
J gene: TRBJ2-2
V gene: TRBV10-3
CDR3 protein: CAISESGGSSAGELFF
CDR3 DNA: TGTGCCATCAGTGAGTCGGGAGGGAGCTCCGCCGGGGAGCTGTTTTTT

clone size: many
D gene: TRBD1
J gene: TRBJ2-4
V gene: TRBV5-1
CDR3 protein: CASSLRTGEPKNIQYF
CDR3 DNA: TGCGCCAGCAGCCTCAGGACAGGGGAGCCCAAAAACATTCAGTACTTC

clone size: .
D gene: .
J gene: TRBJ1-2
V gene: TRBV20-1
CDR3 protein: CSALSGGRTTYGYTF
CDR3 DNA: TGCAGTGCCCTCTCCGGGGGACGTACCACCTATGGCTACACCTTC

clone size: few
D gene: TRBD2
J gene: TRBJ2-1
V gene: TRBV20-1
CDR3 protein: CSATGLVNEQFF
CDR3 DNA: TGCAGTGCAACGGGACTAGTCAATGAGCAGTTCTTC

clone size: .
D gene: TRBD2
J gene: TRBJ2-4
V gene: TRBV5-1
CDR3 protein: CASSLGAGGAKNIQYF
CDR3 DNA: TGCGCCAGCAGCTTGGGTGCGGGGGGAGCCAAAAACATTCAGTACTTC

clone size: .
D gene: .
J gene: TRBJ2-7
V gene: TRBV5-1
CDR3 protein: CASSSGVGTYEQYF
CDR3 DNA: TGCGCCAGCAGCTCAGGGGTCGGAACCTACGAGCAGTACTTC

clone size: few
D gene: .
J gene: TRBJ1-5
V gene: TRBV20-1
CDR3 protein: CSARDINSNQPQHF
CDR3 DNA: TGCAGTGCCAGGGACATTAATAGCAATCAGCCCCAGCATTTT

clone size: many
D gene: .
J gene: TRBJ2-6
V gene: TRBV5-1
CDR3 protein: CASSLGSSGANVLTF
CDR3 DNA: TGCGCCAGCAGCTTGGGAAGTTCTGGGGCCAACGTCCTGACTTTC

clone size: few
D gene: .
J gene: TRBJ1-1
V gene: TRBV7-2
CDR3 protein: CASSLGFSGTEAFF
CDR3 DNA: TGTGCCAGCAGCTTAGGCTTCTCGGGCACTGAAGCTTTCTTT

clone size: many
D gene: .
J gene: TRBJ1-5
V gene: TRBV11-2
CDR3 protein: CASSSGLNQPQHF
CDR3 DNA: TGTGCCAGCAGCTCCGGACTCAATCAGCCCCAGCATTTT

clone size: few
D gene: .
J gene: TRBJ2-1
V gene: TRBV6-2/TRBV6-3
CDR3 protein: CASSYRSGSYNEQFF
CDR3 DNA: TGTGCCAGCAGTTACCGTAGCGGCTCCTACAATGAGCAGTTCTTC

clone size: .
D gene: TRBD2
J gene: TRBJ2-2
V gene: TRBV7-2
CDR3 protein: CASSSSLAGAGELFF
CDR3 DNA: TGTGCCAGCAGCTCCTCACTAGCGGGAGCCGGGGAGCTGTTTTTT

clone size: .
D gene: TRBD2
J gene: TRBJ2-7
V gene: TRBV12-3/TRBV12-4
CDR3 protein: CASSYGTSGTYEQYF
CDR3 DNA: TGTGCCAGCAGTTATGGGACTAGCGGGACCTACGAGCAGTACTTC

clone size: many
D gene: .
J gene: TRBJ1-4
V gene: TRBV12-3/TRBV12-4
CDR3 protein: CASIRTLGEKLFF
CDR3 DNA: TGTGCCAGCATCCGGACCCTGGGGGAAAAACTGTTTTTT

clone size: few
D gene: .
J gene: TRBJ2-7
V gene: TRBV10-3
CDR3 protein: CAISVRTVPQEQYF
CDR3 DNA: TGTGCCATCAGCGTCAGGACCGTCCCCCAGGAGCAGTACTTC

clone size: once
D gene: TRBD2
J gene: TRBJ2-1
V gene: TRBV19
CDR3 protein: CASSIPAGGYNEQFF
CDR3 DNA: TGTGCCAGTAGTATACCAGCGGGAGGGTACAATGAGCAGTTCTTC

clone size: few
D gene: TRBD2
J gene: TRBJ2-1
V gene: TRBV28
CDR3 protein: CASTHSEAGADYNEQFF
CDR3 DNA: TGTGCCAGCACCCACTCCGAAGCGGGAGCCGACTACAATGAGCAGTTCTTC

clone size: few
D gene: TRBD2
J gene: TRBJ2-2
V gene: TRBV7-6
CDR3 protein: CASSLRTRSGELFF
CDR3 DNA: TGTGCCAGCAGCCTAAGGACTAGGTCCGGGGAGCTGTTTTTT

clone size: .
D gene: .
J gene: TRBJ2-7
V gene: TRBV4-3
CDR3 protein: CASSARLRRDRTYEQYF
CDR3 DNA: TGCGCCAGCAGCGCCCGGCTGCGGCGGGACAGAACCTACGAGCAGTACTTC

clone size: few
D gene: .
J gene: TRBJ1-3
V gene: TRBV18
CDR3 protein: CASSREHVSGNTIYF
CDR3 DNA: TGTGCCAGCTCCCGCGAACACGTCTCTGGAAACACCATATATTTT

clone size: many
D gene: .
J gene: TRBJ2-3
V gene: TRBV5-1
CDR3 protein: CASSLAIGGRGTDTQYF
CDR3 DNA: TGCGCCAGCAGCTTGGCCATTGGGGGAAGGGGCACAGATACGCAGTATTTT

clone size: .
D gene: .
J gene: TRBJ2-3
V gene: TRBV29-1
CDR3 protein: CSVEARWRRDTQYF
CDR3 DNA: TGCAGCGTTGAAGCCAGGTGGCGTCGGGATACGCAGTATTTT

clone size: .
D gene: TRBD1
J gene: TRBJ1-5
V gene: TRBV12-3/TRBV12-4
CDR3 protein: CASSLDRAVQPQHF
CDR3 DNA: TGTGCCAGCAGTCTAGACAGGGCCGTTCAGCCCCAGCATTTT

clone size: .
D gene: TRBD1
J gene: TRBJ2-1
V gene: TRBV10-3
CDR3 protein: CAISSPGQLYNEQFF
CDR3 DNA: TGTGCCATCAGTTCTCCGGGACAGCTCTACAATGAGCAGTTCTTC

clone size: few
D gene: TRBD1
J gene: TRBJ1-2
V gene: TRBV29-1
CDR3 protein: CSADDRAGIGGYTF
CDR3 DNA: TGCAGCGCAGATGACAGGGCGGGAATTGGGGGCTACACCTTC

clone size: .
D gene: .
J gene: TRBJ1-5
V gene: TRBV12-3/TRBV12-4
CDR3 protein: CASRQAGDQPQHF
CDR3 DNA: TGTGCCAGCAGGCAAGCGGGGGATCAGCCCCAGCATTTT

clone size: .
D gene: .
J gene: TRBJ2-3
V gene: TRBV7-2
CDR3 protein: CASSLRAGFTDTQYF
CDR3 DNA: TGTGCCAGCAGCCTCCGAGCGGGCTTCACAGATACGCAGTATTTT

clone size: many
D gene: .
J gene: TRBJ2-1
V gene: TRBV7-9
CDR3 protein: CASSPPRNSSSYNEQFF
CDR3 DNA: TGTGCCAGCAGCCCCCCCCGGAACAGTTCTTCCTACAATGAGCAGTTCTTC

clone size: .
D gene: .
J gene: TRBJ2-7
V gene: TRBV28
CDR3 protein: CASSLSWGHGDSYEQYF
CDR3 DNA: TGTGCCAGCAGTTTATCATGGGGTCATGGGGATTCCTACGAGCAGTACTTC

clone size: .
D gene: TRBD1
J gene: TRBJ1-6
V gene: TRBV2
CDR3 protein: CASSDWGQQYFNSPLHF
CDR3 DNA: TGTGCCAGCAGTGATTGGGGACAGCAATACTTTAATTCACCCCTCCACTTT

clone size: .
D gene: .
J gene: TRBJ2-2
V gene: TRBV30
CDR3 protein: CAWTTGYTGELFF
CDR3 DNA: TGTGCCTGGACTACAGGGTACACCGGGGAGCTGTTTTTT

clone size: .
D gene: .
J gene: TRBJ2-1
V gene: TRBV13
CDR3 protein: CASSLVRTPFAQFF
CDR3 DNA: TGTGCCAGCAGCTTAGTCCGCACACCGTTCGCGCAGTTCTTC

clone size: many
D gene: .
J gene: TRBJ2-1
V gene: TRBV7-2
CDR3 protein: CASSSEGPYYEQFF
CDR3 DNA: TGTGCCAGCAGCTCGGAAGGGCCTTATTATGAGCAGTTCTTC

clone size: many
D gene: .
J gene: TRBJ2-1
V gene: TRBV4-2
CDR3 protein: CASSQGPEQFF
CDR3 DNA: TGTGCCAGCAGCCAAGGGCCAGAGCAGTTCTTC

clone size: few
D gene: .
J gene: TRBJ2-7
V gene: TRBV12-3/TRBV12-4
CDR3 protein: CASSRDLAHEQYF
CDR3 DNA: TGTGCCAGCAGTCGGGACCTCGCCCACGAGCAGTACTTC

clone size: .
D gene: .
J gene: TRBJ2-7
V gene: TRBV7-9
CDR3 protein: CASSFAGNLKSSYEQYF
CDR3 DNA: TGTGCCAGCAGCTTCGCCGGCAATCTCAAGAGCTCCTACGAGCAGTACTTC

clone size: few
D gene: .
J gene: TRBJ2-2
V gene: TRBV27
CDR3 protein: CASSKYPDSWPNTGELFF
CDR3 DNA: TGTGCCAGCAGTAAATACCCAGACAGCTGGCCGAACACCGGGGAGCTGTTTTTT

clone size: many
D gene: TRBD1
J gene: TRBJ1-5
V gene: TRBV20-1
CDR3 protein: CSARVETGGRSQPQHF
CDR3 DNA: TGCAGTGCTAGGGTCGAGACAGGGGGCCGGAGTCAGCCCCAGCATTTT

clone size: many
D gene: TRBD2
J gene: TRBJ2-7
V gene: TRBV20-1
CDR3 protein: CSASRLADSYEQYF
CDR3 DNA: TGCAGTGCTAGCCGGCTAGCGGATTCCTACGAGCAGTACTTC

clone size: .
D gene: .
J gene: TRBJ2-4
V gene: TRBV7-9
CDR3 protein: CASSLDGRGAKNIQYF
CDR3 DNA: TGTGCCAGCAGCCTAGACGGGAGAGGAGCCAAAAACATTCAGTACTTC

clone size: once
D gene: .
J gene: TRBJ2-3
V gene: TRBV7-2
CDR3 protein: CASSVITGGTDTQYF
CDR3 DNA: TGTGCCAGCAGCGTAATAACGGGGGGCACAGATACGCAGTATTTT

clone size: .
D gene: .
J gene: TRBJ2-3
V gene: TRBV12-3/TRBV12-4
CDR3 protein: CATALRGADTQYF
CDR3 DNA: TGTGCCACCGCCTTGCGGGGAGCAGATACGCAGTATTTT

clone size: many
D gene: TRBD2
J gene: TRBJ2-2
V gene: TRBV5-6
CDR3 protein: CASTTGTSGRANTGELFF
CDR3 DNA: TGTGCCAGCACCACGGGGACTAGCGGGAGGGCTAACACCGGGGAGCTGTTTTTT

clone size: few
D gene: TRBD1
J gene: TRBJ2-2
V gene: TRBV7-8
CDR3 protein: CASSYDRVGGELFF
CDR3 DNA: TGTGCCAGCAGCTACGACAGGGTGGGCGGGGAGCTGTTTTTT

clone size: many
D gene: .
J gene: TRBJ1-1
V gene: TRBV4-3
CDR3 protein: CASSQETHQNTEAFF
CDR3 DNA: TGCGCCAGCAGCCAAGAGACCCACCAGAACACTGAAGCTTTCTTT

clone size: few
D gene: TRBD1
J gene: TRBJ1-6
V gene: TRBV7-2
CDR3 protein: CASSPGTGGYSPLHF
CDR3 DNA: TGTGCCAGCAGCCCCGGGACAGGGGGCTATTCACCCCTCCACTTT

clone size: .
D gene: TRBD1
J gene: TRBJ1-2
V gene: TRBV3-1
CDR3 protein: CASSQGRDRSISF
CDR3 DNA: TGTGCCAGCAGCCAAGGAAGGGACAGATCTATCTCCTTC

clone size: few
D gene: .
J gene: TRBJ2-1
V gene: TRBV20-1
CDR3 protein: CSAREPGGKFYYNEQFF
CDR3 DNA: TGCAGTGCTAGAGAGCCAGGCGGAAAATTTTACTACAATGAGCAGTTCTTC

clone size: few
D gene: TRBD1
J gene: TRBJ2-3
V gene: TRBV19
CDR3 protein: CASSRGQVLADTQYF
CDR3 DNA: TGTGCCAGTAGCAGAGGACAGGTACTGGCAGATACGCAGTATTTT